The rows below give T cell receptor beta chains drawn from one sample of a study of blood T cell repertoires in COVID-19. The data were produced by immunoSEQ multiplex PCR, yet TCRdb's version contains in-frame clones alone and is incomplete. The sample holds hundreds of thousands of clones, approximately 83% seen once. The sequenced material came from PBMCs or T cells enriched from blood (not recorded which). The receptors stem from a man aged 25-45 years who had recovered from COVID-19. Each CDR3 is given with its conserved first and last residue. D genes are given only for firm matches. Clone size appears in some rows only: once, few, many, or a class for an expanded clone.

v_gene,abundance,j_gene,d_gene,CDR3nt,CDR3aa
TRBV13,NA,TRBJ1-2,TRBD1,TGTGCCAGCAGCCCCTCCGGGACAGGGGCAACCCGGGGCTACACCTTC,CASSPSGTGATRGYTF
TRBV7-9,NA,TRBJ1-2,NA,TGTGCCAGCAGCTCCCCACAGGGCCTATCTTATGGCTACACCTTC,CASSSPQGLSYGYTF
TRBV7-6,NA,TRBJ2-5,NA,TGTGCCAGCAGCTTAGGGCTACAGCAAGAGACCCAGTACTTC,CASSLGLQQETQYF
TRBV6-1,few,TRBJ2-7,NA,TGTGCCAGCAGTGAAGATTCGAACAGGCTCTCGTCCTACGAGCAGTACTTC,CASSEDSNRLSSYEQYF
TRBV5-4,few,TRBJ2-4,TRBD1,TGTGCCAGCAGCTGGGGACAGGGGGAAAACATTCAGTACTTC,CASSWGQGENIQYF
TRBV7-9,NA,TRBJ1-1,TRBD1,TGTGCCAGCAGCACCACACAGGGGCCGATCCTTTACACTGAAGCTTTCTTT,CASSTTQGPILYTEAFF
TRBV5-1,once,TRBJ2-3,TRBD2,TGCGCCAGCAGCCCGAAACTAGCGGGGGCGACAGATACGCAGTATTTT,CASSPKLAGATDTQYF
TRBV7-3,once,TRBJ1-1,TRBD1,TGTGCCAGCAGGGACAGGGGGCGTTTGAACACTGAAGCTTTCTTT,CASRDRGRLNTEAFF
TRBV5-1,NA,TRBJ2-7,NA,TGCGCCAGCAGCTTAGAACAGGGCTACGAGCAGTACTTC,CASSLEQGYEQYF
TRBV10-3,NA,TRBJ1-2,NA,TGTGCCATCAGCCCCACGGGAGCTAACTATGGCTACACCTTC,CAISPTGANYGYTF
TRBV5-1,NA,TRBJ1-2,NA,TGCGCCAGCAGCTTGGGACAGTCTAACTATGGCTACACCTTC,CASSLGQSNYGYTF
TRBV9,NA,TRBJ1-1,TRBD1,TGTGCCAGCAGCGTAGTAGCCGGGACAGGGGCTGGGGCTTTCTTT,CASSVVAGTGAGAFF
TRBV3-1/TRBV3-2,once,TRBJ1-1,NA,TGTGCCAGCAGCCAAGATGTGGGGGCCACTGAAGCTTTCTTT,CASSQDVGATEAFF
TRBV13,NA,TRBJ2-1,NA,TGTGCCAGCAACAGAAGGCAACTGCGAATGTACAATGAGCAGTTCTTC,CASNRRQLRMYNEQFF
TRBV6-5,NA,TRBJ1-2,NA,TGTGCCAGCAGTCCCGGGGGGGACTATGGCTACACCTTC,CASSPGGDYGYTF
TRBV9,few,TRBJ1-3,NA,TGTGCCAGCAGCGTAGGCAGCTCTGGAAACACCATATATTTT,CASSVGSSGNTIYF
TRBV5-6,NA,TRBJ2-3,NA,TGTGCCAGCAGCTTGACGGTTCAACGGAGCACAGATACGCAGTATTTT,CASSLTVQRSTDTQYF
TRBV12-3/TRBV12-4,NA,TRBJ1-1,NA,TGTGCCAGCAGTTTTTATCAGGACACTGAAGCTTTCTTT,CASSFYQDTEAFF
TRBV29-1,few,TRBJ2-7,NA,TGCAGCGTTATGTCAGGGGGGTACGAGCAGTACTTC,CSVMSGGYEQYF
TRBV2,NA,TRBJ1-4,NA,TGTGCCAGCAGTAGTGATCAGGCGTCTGAAAAACTGTTTTTT,CASSSDQASEKLFF
TRBV3-1/TRBV3-2,NA,TRBJ2-1,NA,TGTGCCAGCAGCCAAGATGGGGGGGCATCCTACAATGAGCAGTTCTTC,CASSQDGGASYNEQFF
TRBV27,once,TRBJ1-2,NA,TGTGCCAGCAGTTTAGAGGGCGCGGGTTACTATGGCTACACCTTC,CASSLEGAGYYGYTF
TRBV12-5,NA,TRBJ2-1,TRBD2,TGTGCTAGTGGTTTGGACCAGAGACTAGCGGGGCTCACTGAGCAGTTCTTC,CASGLDQRLAGLTEQFF
TRBV5-4,NA,TRBJ1-2,TRBD1,TGTGCCAGCAGCTTTAAGGACAGGCCATCGCATGGCTACACCTTC,CASSFKDRPSHGYTF
TRBV6-5,few,TRBJ2-7,TRBD2,TGTGCCAGCGGAGCGTCTAGCGGGTACGAGCAGTACTTC,CASGASSGYEQYF
TRBV21-1,NA,TRBJ2-7,NA,TGTGCCAGCTGCGACTTTTCCTCCTACGAGCAGTACTTC,CASCDFSSYEQYF
TRBV7-8,NA,TRBJ1-6,NA,TGTGCCAGCAGCTCACGGGGGGATTCGTCCTATAATTCACCCCTCCACTTT,CASSSRGDSSYNSPLHF
TRBV13,NA,TRBJ1-3,TRBD1,TGTGCCAGCAGCTTAGGCCTCAACAGGGGCTCTGGAAACACCATATATTTT,CASSLGLNRGSGNTIYF
TRBV29-1,NA,TRBJ2-1,NA,TGCAGCGTTGAGAGGAGCTCCTACAATGAGCAGTTCTTC,CSVERSSYNEQFF
TRBV9,NA,TRBJ2-2,NA,TGTGCCAGCAGCCTCTCGGGGGGCACGAACACCGGGGAGCTGTTTTTT,CASSLSGGTNTGELFF
TRBV12-3/TRBV12-4,NA,TRBJ1-5,NA,TGTGCCAGCAGTCCCCGGAGGGATCAGCCCCAGCATTTT,CASSPRRDQPQHF
TRBV2,NA,TRBJ2-7,NA,TGTGCCAGCAGTGGGGCAGGGTCGTCCTCCTACGAGCAGTACTTC,CASSGAGSSSYEQYF
TRBV13,NA,TRBJ2-3,TRBD1,TGTGCCAGCAGCGGAGACAGGGTGGTCACAGATACGCAGTATTTT,CASSGDRVVTDTQYF
TRBV2,NA,TRBJ1-4,NA,TGTGCCAGCACGGAGAGGGCCAGAGATGAAAAACTGTTTTTT,CASTERARDEKLFF
TRBV7-3,NA,TRBJ2-1,NA,TGTGCCAGCAGCTCCGTAGCGGATTCCTACAATGAGCAGTTCTTC,CASSSVADSYNEQFF
TRBV5-1,NA,TRBJ2-1,NA,TGCGCCAGCAGCCTACAGGAGTTCTACAATGAGCAGTTCTTC,CASSLQEFYNEQFF
TRBV2,NA,TRBJ1-2,TRBD1,TGTGCCAGCAGTGAAGCGAAGGGGGCCGGTGGCTACACCTTC,CASSEAKGAGGYTF
TRBV25-1,NA,TRBJ2-2,NA,TGTGCCAGCACCCACAGCACATTTAACACCGGGGAGCTGTTTTTT,CASTHSTFNTGELFF
TRBV3-1/TRBV3-2,NA,TRBJ2-2,TRBD2,TGTGCCAGCAGCCAAGAGTGGGTAGCGGGGGAAACCGGGGAGCTGTTTTTT,CASSQEWVAGETGELFF
TRBV27,few,TRBJ1-4,NA,TGTGCCAGCGGCTTAACCAGGGGAGCTAATGAAAAACTGTTTTTT,CASGLTRGANEKLFF
TRBV7-3,NA,TRBJ2-5,TRBD2,TGTGCCAGCAGCCCCGGGGGGGGGACTGGGGAGACCCAGTACTTC,CASSPGGGTGETQYF
TRBV6-1,NA,TRBJ1-5,NA,TGTGCCAGCAGTGAACAGGGACATCATCAGCCCCAGCATTTT,CASSEQGHHQPQHF
TRBV7-9,NA,TRBJ2-1,TRBD2,TGTGCCAGCACGCTAGCGGGTGAGCAGTTCTTC,CASTLAGEQFF
TRBV11-1,NA,TRBJ2-2,NA,TGTGCCAGCAGCTTATCCCATGGTAGCACCGGGGAGCTGTTTTTT,CASSLSHGSTGELFF
TRBV11-2,once,TRBJ1-6,TRBD1,TGTGCCAGCAGCGATCGCGACAGGGGGCTACGCTCACCCCTCCACTTT,CASSDRDRGLRSPLHF
TRBV6-2/TRBV6-3,NA,TRBJ2-3,NA,TGTGCCAGCAGTTACCTACCAGGGATCACAGATACGCAGTATTTT,CASSYLPGITDTQYF
TRBV3-1/TRBV3-2,NA,TRBJ2-3,TRBD2,TGTGCCAGCAGCCAAGGGAGCGGGGGGTTCCCAGATACGCAGTATTTT,CASSQGSGGFPDTQYF
TRBV24-1,NA,TRBJ2-1,TRBD1,TGTGCCACCAGTGATTTGGAGTCGAAGACAGGGGTTTACAATGAGCAGTTCTTC,CATSDLESKTGVYNEQFF
TRBV11-3,NA,TRBJ2-3,TRBD2,TGTGCCAGCAGCTTGCGGCGGGGGGGCACAGATACGCAGTATTTT,CASSLRRGGTDTQYF
TRBV5-1,NA,TRBJ1-1,TRBD1,TGCGCCAGCAGCTTACAGGGGTCGAACACTGAAGCTTTCTTT,CASSLQGSNTEAFF
TRBV30,NA,TRBJ1-6,TRBD1,TGTGCCTGGAGTCCCGGGACAGGGAGTTCACCCCTCCACTTT,CAWSPGTGSSPLHF
TRBV9,NA,TRBJ2-5,TRBD1,TGTGCCAGCAGCGTAGAGTCGGGGCAGGGGGCAGAGACCCAGTACTTC,CASSVESGQGAETQYF
TRBV4-1,NA,TRBJ2-7,NA,TGCGCCAGCAGCCAGATGGAAGGGGGCTCCTACGAGCAGTACTTC,CASSQMEGGSYEQYF
TRBV4-3,NA,TRBJ2-3,NA,TGCGCCAGCAGCCAAGATATTGTATCCACAGATACGCAGTATTTT,CASSQDIVSTDTQYF
TRBV5-1,NA,TRBJ2-3,NA,TGCGCCAGCAGCTTGGGAGTGGGGAGAAGCACAGATACGCAGTATTTT,CASSLGVGRSTDTQYF
TRBV3-1/TRBV3-2,NA,TRBJ1-6,TRBD1,TGTGCCAGCAGCCAACCGGGACAGGGTGGGAATTCACCCCTCCACTTT,CASSQPGQGGNSPLHF
TRBV27,once,TRBJ2-3,TRBD2,TGTGCCAGCAGTTCTCCGGGGGACTACAAAGATACGCAGTATTTT,CASSSPGDYKDTQYF
TRBV11-3,NA,TRBJ2-5,TRBD2,TGTGCCAGCAGCCCGAGCGGGGACGAGACCCAGTACTTC,CASSPSGDETQYF